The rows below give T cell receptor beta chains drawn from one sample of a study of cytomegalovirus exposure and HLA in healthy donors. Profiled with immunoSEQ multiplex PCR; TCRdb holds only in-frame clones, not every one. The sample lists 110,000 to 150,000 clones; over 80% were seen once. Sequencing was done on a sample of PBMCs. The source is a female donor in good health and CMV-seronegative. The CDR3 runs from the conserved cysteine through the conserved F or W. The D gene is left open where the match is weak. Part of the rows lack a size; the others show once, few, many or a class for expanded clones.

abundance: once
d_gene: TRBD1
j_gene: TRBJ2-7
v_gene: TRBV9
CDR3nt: TGTGCCAGCAGCACGACAGGGGGTCACGGCTACGAGCAGTACTTC
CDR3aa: CASSTTGGHGYEQYF

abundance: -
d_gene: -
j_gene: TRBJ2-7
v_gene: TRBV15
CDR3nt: TGTGCCACCAGCAGAGATCTCACAGCCCCCTACGAGCAGTACTTC
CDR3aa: CATSRDLTAPYEQYF

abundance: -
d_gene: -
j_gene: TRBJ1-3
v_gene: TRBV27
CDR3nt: TGTGCCAGCAGTAGCGCAGTCTCTGGAAACACCATATATTTT
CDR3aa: CASSSAVSGNTIYF

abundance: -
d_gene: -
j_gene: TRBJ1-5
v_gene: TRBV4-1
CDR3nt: TGCGCCAGCAGCCAAGAAACGGTATATAGCAATCAGCCCCAGCATTTT
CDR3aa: CASSQETVYSNQPQHF

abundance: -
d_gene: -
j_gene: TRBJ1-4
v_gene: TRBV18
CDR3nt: TGTGCCAGCTCACCCTCTGGCCGTCAGGTGTTTGAAAAACTGTTTTTT
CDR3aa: CASSPSGRQVFEKLFF

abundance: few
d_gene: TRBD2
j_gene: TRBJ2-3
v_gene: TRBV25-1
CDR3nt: TGTGCCAGCAGTGAAGGAGCGGGAGGCAATGGCACAGATACGCAGTATTTT
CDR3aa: CASSEGAGGNGTDTQYF

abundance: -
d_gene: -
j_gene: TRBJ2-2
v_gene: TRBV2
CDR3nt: TGTGCCAGCAGTAGCATTAAGGGGACCGGGGAGCTGTTTTTT
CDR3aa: CASSSIKGTGELFF

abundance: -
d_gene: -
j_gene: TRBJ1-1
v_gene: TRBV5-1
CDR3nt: TGCGCCAGCAAGAAGGGGGACACTGAAGCTTTCTTT
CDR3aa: CASKKGDTEAFF

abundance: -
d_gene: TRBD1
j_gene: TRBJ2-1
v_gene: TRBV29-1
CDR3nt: TGCAGCGCCTCGCAGGGGGCGCCGGGTGAGCAGTTCTTC
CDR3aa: CSASQGAPGEQFF

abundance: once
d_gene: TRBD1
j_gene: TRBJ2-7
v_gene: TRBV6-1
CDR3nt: TGTGCCAGCAGGGACAGGGGTACCGACGAGCAGTACTTC
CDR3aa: CASRDRGTDEQYF

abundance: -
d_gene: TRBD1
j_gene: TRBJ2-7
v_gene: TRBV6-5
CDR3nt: TGTGCCAGCAGTGACAGGGGCTCCTACGAGCAGTACTTC
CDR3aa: CASSDRGSYEQYF

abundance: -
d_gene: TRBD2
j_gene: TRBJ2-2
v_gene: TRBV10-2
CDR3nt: TGCGCCAGCATCGGACTAGCGGGGTCGGGCACCGGGGAGCTGTTTTTT
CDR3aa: CASIGLAGSGTGELFF

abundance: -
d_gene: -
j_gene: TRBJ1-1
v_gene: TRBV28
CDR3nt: TGTGCCAGCAGTCCCGTCGGGGGGACTGAAGCTTTCTTT
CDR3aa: CASSPVGGTEAFF

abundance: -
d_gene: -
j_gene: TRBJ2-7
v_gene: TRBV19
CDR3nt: TGTGCCAGTAGTATACTAATAGGGACAGAGCAGTACTTC
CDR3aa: CASSILIGTEQYF

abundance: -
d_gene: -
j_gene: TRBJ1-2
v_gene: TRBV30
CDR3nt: TGTGCCTGGAGTGTATGGGACACCACTCGGTATGGCTACACCTTC
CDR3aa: CAWSVWDTTRYGYTF

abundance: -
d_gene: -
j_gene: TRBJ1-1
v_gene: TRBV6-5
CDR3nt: TGTGCCAGCAAAAATCCCAATCGGGACACTGAAGCTTTCTTT
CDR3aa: CASKNPNRDTEAFF

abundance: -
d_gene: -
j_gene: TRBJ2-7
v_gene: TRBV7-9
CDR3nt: TGTGCCAGCAGCTTAGTTGGCAGATCCTACGAGCAGTACTTC
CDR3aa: CASSLVGRSYEQYF

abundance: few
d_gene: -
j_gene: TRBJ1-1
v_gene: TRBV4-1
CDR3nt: TGCGCCAGCAGCCGAACTGGGACATACACTGAAGCTTTCTTT
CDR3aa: CASSRTGTYTEAFF

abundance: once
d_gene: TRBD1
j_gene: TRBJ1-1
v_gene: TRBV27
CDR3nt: TGTGCCAGCAGTACCGGACAGGGTGTGAACACTGAAGCTTTCTTT
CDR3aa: CASSTGQGVNTEAFF

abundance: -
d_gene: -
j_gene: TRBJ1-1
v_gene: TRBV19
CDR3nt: TGTGCCAGTCACGAGACAGGATACTTGGGTGAAGCTTTCTTT
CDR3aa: CASHETGYLGEAFF

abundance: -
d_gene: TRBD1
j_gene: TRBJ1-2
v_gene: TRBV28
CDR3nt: TGTGCCACCAGGACAGGGGGTAGTGGCTACACCTTC
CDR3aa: CATRTGGSGYTF

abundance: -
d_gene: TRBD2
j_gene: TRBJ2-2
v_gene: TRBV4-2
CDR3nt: TGTGCCAGCAGCCAGGCTAGCGGGAGAGCCCTGGTTACCGGGGAGCTGTTTTTT
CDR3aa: CASSQASGRALVTGELFF

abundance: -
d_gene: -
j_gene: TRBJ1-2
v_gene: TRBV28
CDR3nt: TGTGCCAGCAGCTCCGGACAGAGGGATGGCTACACCTTC
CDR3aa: CASSSGQRDGYTF